Listed below are T cell receptor beta chains from one sample, sequenced in a study of cytomegalovirus exposure and HLA in healthy donors. Clones were sequenced by immunoSEQ multiplex PCR, and TCRdb holds only the in-frame ones, with some missing. The profile shows 150,000 to 200,000 clones, around 76% of them singletons. The sequencing sample was made of PBMCs. Every receptor here comes from a man aged 25 to 40 in good health and CMV-seronegative. Each CDR3 is given with its conserved first and last residue. A D gene is named only where the DNA matches it firmly. Size is stated for part of the rows, as once, few or many counts, or as a class when the clone is expanded.

TRBJ1-2 | TRBV2 | NA | NA | CASSEPGQTVGYTF | TGTGCCAGCAGTGAACCTGGGCAGACGGTTGGCTACACCTTC
TRBJ2-4 | TRBV30 | NA | NA | CAWSQTLAKNIQYF | TGTGCCTGGAGCCAGACTCTAGCCAAAAACATTCAGTACTTC
TRBJ1-2 | TRBV5-1 | NA | NA | CASSLLSGNYGYTF | TGCGCCAGCAGCCTACTGTCCGGTAACTATGGCTACACCTTC
TRBJ2-7 | TRBV15 | TRBD1 | NA | CATSRDPGQSYEQYF | TGTGCCACCAGCAGAGATCCGGGACAGTCCTACGAGCAGTACTTC
TRBJ1-1 | TRBV2 | TRBD1 | NA | CASKFGTGPGRAFF | TGTGCCAGCAAGTTCGGGACAGGGCCGGGTCGAGCTTTCTTT
TRBJ2-7 | TRBV30 | NA | NA | CAWSVLREQYF | TGTGCCTGGAGTGTACTTCGGGAGCAGTACTTC
TRBJ2-5 | TRBV18 | NA | NA | CASSSGIALPETQYF | TGTGCCAGCTCGTCGGGGATTGCCTTGCCCGAGACCCAGTACTTC
TRBJ1-5 | TRBV18 | NA | NA | CASSISNQPQHF | TGTGCCAGCTCAATAAGCAATCAGCCCCAGCATTTT
TRBJ1-1 | TRBV29-1 | NA | NA | CSVVGFSAGFEAFF | TGCAGCGTTGTCGGTTTCTCGGCCGGGTTTGAAGCTTTCTTT
TRBJ2-5 | TRBV7-3 | TRBD2 | NA | CASSQGLAGGQETQYF | TGTGCCAGCAGCCAGGGACTAGCGGGAGGACAAGAGACCCAGTACTTC
TRBJ1-1 | TRBV6-5 | TRBD1 | few | CASSWTGGTEAFF | TGTGCCAGCAGTTGGACAGGGGGCACTGAAGCTTTCTTT
TRBJ2-5 | TRBV6-5 | TRBD2 | NA | CATVYSGRAGETQYF | TGTGCCACGGTATACTCAGGGAGGGCGGGGGAGACCCAGTACTTC
TRBJ1-5 | TRBV5-8 | TRBD1 | NA | CASSQGDRQDQPQHF | TGTGCCAGCAGCCAGGGGGACAGGCAAGATCAGCCCCAGCATTTT
TRBJ2-1 | TRBV19 | TRBD1 | once | CASSTWTGSSSYNEQFF | TGTGCCAGTAGTACCTGGACAGGGTCAAGCTCCTACAATGAGCAGTTCTTC
TRBJ1-2 | TRBV2 | NA | NA | CASSESVLAGYTF | TGTGCCAGCAGTGAATCAGTTTTAGCTGGCTACACCTTC
TRBJ2-1 | TRBV2 | NA | NA | CAKHRILSYNEQFF | TGTGCCAAACACAGGATCCTCTCCTACAATGAGCAGTTCTTC
TRBJ2-7 | TRBV5-6 | TRBD2 | NA | CASSQSGTSEYEQYF | TGTGCCAGCAGTCAATCCGGGACTAGCGAATACGAGCAGTACTTC
TRBJ2-2 | TRBV25-1 | TRBD2 | NA | CASTRAGDTGELFF | TGTGCCAGCACCCGAGCGGGAGATACCGGGGAGCTGTTTTTT
TRBJ1-2 | TRBV7-6 | TRBD1 | NA | CASSERQGNYGYTF | TGTGCCAGCAGCGAGAGACAGGGGAACTATGGCTACACCTTC
TRBJ2-1 | TRBV2 | TRBD1 | NA | CASSLDRGGYNEQFF | TGTGCCAGCAGTTTGGACAGGGGTGGGTACAATGAGCAGTTCTTC
TRBJ1-5 | TRBV27 | NA | few | CASSPQALFSNQPQHF | TGTGCCAGCTCACCCCAGGCACTTTTTAGCAATCAGCCCCAGCATTTT
TRBJ2-3 | TRBV15 | TRBD2 | NA | CATSRGAGTDTQYF | TGTGCCACCAGCAGAGGAGCGGGAACAGATACGCAGTATTTT
TRBJ1-2 | TRBV28 | NA | few | CASSAGTGLHYGYTF | TGTGCCAGCAGTGCCGGGACGGGACTTCACTATGGCTACACCTTC
TRBJ2-5 | TRBV11-1 | NA | NA | CASSFSQNPKETQYF | TGTGCCAGCAGCTTTTCCCAGAATCCAAAAGAGACCCAGTACTTC
TRBJ1-1 | TRBV6-1 | TRBD1 | NA | CASRPDRGFRTEAFF | TGTGCCAGCAGACCCGACAGGGGGTTTAGGACTGAAGCTTTCTTT
TRBJ2-5 | TRBV25-1 | TRBD2 | NA | CASSGTSGAQETQYF | TGTGCCAGCTCCGGGACTAGCGGGGCGCAAGAGACCCAGTACTTC
TRBJ2-3 | TRBV5-4 | TRBD2 | NA | CASRTGTSGRSTDTQYF | TGTGCCAGCAGGACTGGGACTAGCGGGAGATCCACAGATACGCAGTATTTT
TRBJ2-7 | TRBV6-6 | TRBD1 | NA | CASSYSQGAGEQYF | TGTGCCAGCAGTTACTCTCAGGGGGCGGGGGAGCAGTACTTC
TRBJ1-1 | TRBV6-5 | TRBD1 | NA | CASRGTGSNTEAFF | TGTGCCAGCAGGGGGACAGGGTCGAACACTGAAGCTTTCTTT
TRBJ2-1 | TRBV4-1 | TRBD2 | few | CASSQDLGGTSGRGEQFF | TGCGCCAGCAGCCAAGATCTTGGAGGGACTAGCGGGAGAGGTGAGCAGTTCTTC
TRBJ2-1 | TRBV27 | TRBD1 | NA | CASSWTGTGAYNEQFF | TGTGCCAGCAGTTGGACCGGGACAGGGGCCTACAATGAGCAGTTCTTC
TRBJ2-1 | TRBV28 | TRBD2 | NA | CASSLRTSGKNEQFF | TGTGCCAGCAGTTTGCGGACTAGCGGGAAGAATGAGCAGTTCTTC
TRBJ1-1 | TRBV6-6 | NA | few | CASGRGLNTEAFF | TGTGCCAGCGGGCGGGGCCTTAACACTGAAGCTTTCTTT
TRBJ1-2 | TRBV7-9 | NA | NA | CASSLAREINYGYTF | TGTGCCAGCAGCTTAGCGAGGGAGATCAACTATGGCTACACCTTC
TRBJ1-4 | TRBV2 | NA | NA | CASSEVLGVKLFF | TGTGCCAGCAGTGAAGTCCTGGGCGTAAAACTGTTTTTT
TRBJ1-2 | TRBV2 | NA | NA | CASRAPGGAFGYGYTF | TGTGCCAGCAGAGCGCCTGGGGGGGCCTTTGGCTATGGCTACACCTTC
TRBJ1-2 | TRBV6-5 | TRBD1 | once | CASSLGTAWGYTF | TGTGCCAGCAGTCTGGGGACAGCTTGGGGCTACACCTTC